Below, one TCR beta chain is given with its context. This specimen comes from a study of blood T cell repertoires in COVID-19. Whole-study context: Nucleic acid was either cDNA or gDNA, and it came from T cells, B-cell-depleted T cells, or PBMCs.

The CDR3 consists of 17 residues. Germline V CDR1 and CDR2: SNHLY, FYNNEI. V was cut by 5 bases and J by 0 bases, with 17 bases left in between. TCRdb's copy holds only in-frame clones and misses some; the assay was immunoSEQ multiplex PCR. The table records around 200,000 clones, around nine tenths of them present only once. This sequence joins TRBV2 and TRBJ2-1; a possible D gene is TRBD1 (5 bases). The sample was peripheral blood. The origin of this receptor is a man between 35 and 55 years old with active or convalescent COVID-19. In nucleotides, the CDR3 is TGTGCCAGCAGTCAGAGTCCAATAACAGGCTCCTACAATGAGCAGTTCTTC. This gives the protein CASSQSPITGSYNEQFF.